A single sample gave rise to the 11 T cell receptor beta chains below, sequenced in a study of blood T cell repertoires in COVID-19. Sequenced by immunoSEQ multiplex PCR; TCRdb stores in-frame clones only, minus some. The table includes over 200,000 clones, just over 85% detected once. Sequencing used peripheral blood. The receptor source for this set is a man aged 25-45 years who had recovered from COVID-19.

Many counts were recorded for this clone. V is TRBV3-1 (or the pseudogene TRBV3-2) and J is TRBJ1-1; 7 nucleotides line up with TRBD1. There are 15 residues in the CDR3. The J segment lost 1 base and the V segment lost 0 bases, leaving 2 bases of the junction unmatched. Looked up from germline, CDR1 is LGHDT and CDR2 is YNNKEL (reference sequence). CDR3 sequence reads: CASSQDRGTNTEAFF. Written as DNA, the CDR3 is TGTGCCAGCAGCCAAGACAGGGGGACGAACACTGAAGCTTTCTTT.

The gene calls are TRBV11-2 and TRBJ2-7; 7 bases align to TRBD1. CDR3 length: 12 amino acids. From germline, CDR1 is SGHAT and CDR2 FQNNGV. V dropped 4 bases and J dropped 7; count of bases not matched to a gene: 4. DNA for the CDR3: TGTGCCAGCAGCTCCGAGGGGGCAGAGCAGTACTTC. It codes for CASSSEGAEQYF.

The chain couples TRBV5-1 to TRBJ1-3, with a weak D call TRBD1 (5 bases). From germline, CDR1 is SGHRS and CDR2 YFSETQ. V was cut by 5 bases and J by 0 bases, with 12 bases left in between. The CDR3 is 15 residues long. As DNA, the CDR3 is TGCGCCAGCAGTCCTTACCAGGGCTCTGGAAACACCATATATTTT. Translating it yields CASSPYQGSGNTIYF.

This chain links TRBV19 with TRBJ2-3, with 7 positions matching TRBD1. CDR1 is LNHDA and CDR2 is SQIVND in the germline V gene (reference sequence). V dropped 6 bases and J dropped 2; count of bases not matched to a gene: 8. This CDR3 has 15 amino acids. The CDR3 loop is CASRATGLDTDTQYF. CDR3 sequence (DNA): TGTGCCAGTAGGGCGACAGGGTTGGACACAGATACGCAGTATTTT.

V is TRBV10-1 and J is TRBJ1-6, with a weak D call TRBD1 (5 bases). Between the trimmed V and J ends, which lost 5 bases and 7 bases, there was a span of 9 bases. The CDR3 sequence is 13 residues long. CDR1 is WNHNN and CDR2 is SYGVQD in the germline V gene (reference sequence). This CDR3 is CASSNGGNSPLHF. CDR3 in DNA: TGCGCCAGCAGTAACGGGGGAAATTCACCCCTCCACTTT.

The CDR3 reads CASRQTGGYYGYTF. In nucleotides, the CDR3 is TGTGCCAGCAGGCAAACAGGGGGATACTATGGCTACACCTTC. The chain recombines TRBV6-6 with TRBJ1-2; 8 bases map to TRBD1. Germline trimming cut 6 bases from V and 3 bases from J; bases unmatched to any gene: 6. The CDR3 covers 14 residues. Germline loops: CDR1 MNHNY, CDR2 SVGAGI (reference sequence).

With respect to this clone: One junction end disagrees with the germline gene, perhaps due to a read error. The chain carries TRBV18 and TRBJ1-1; no clear D gene. In germline, CDR1 is KGHSH, CDR2 LQKENI. The CDR3 has 14 residues. CDR3 in amino acids: CASSPQLANTEAFF. Written as DNA, the CDR3 is TGTGCCAGCTCGCCACAGTTAGCCAACACTGAAGCTTTCTTT.

The chain combines TRBV10-2 with TRBJ2-7; 9 nucleotides line up with TRBD1. Germline-derived CDR1 and CDR2 are WSHSY and SAAADI. The CDR3 is made up of 13 amino acids. J lost 6 bases, V lost 7 bases, and 7 bases had no gene match. The CDR3 reads CASKGQGSGEQYF. The CDR3 nucleotides are TGCGCCAGCAAGGGACAGGGTTCCGGCGAGCAGTACTTC.

This sequence joins TRBV7-9 and TRBJ1-2; 7 bases agree with TRBD1. This CDR3 contains 19 residues. Unmatched junction bases numbered 22, after V lost 6 bases and J lost 3 bases. Germline loops: CDR1 SEHNR, CDR2 FQNEAQ (reference sequence). In DNA, the CDR3 is TGTGCCAGCAGATATGTGACAGGGTTTCCCTATGAAAATTACTATGGCTACACCTTC. This sequence encodes CASRYVTGFPYENYYGYTF. The full variable domain, its missing parts supplied by reference TRBV7-9 and TRBJ1-2, is DTGVSQNPRHKITKRGQNVTFRCDPISEHNRLYWYRQTLGQGPEFLTYFQNEAQLEKSRLLSDRFSAERPKGSFSTLEIQRTEQGDSAMYLCASRYVTGFPYENYYGYTFGSGTRLTVV.

This clone is a singleton in its sample. V is TRBV27 and J is TRBJ2-7; TRBD1 agrees at 8 bases. Germline CDR1 MNHEY, CDR2 SMNVEV (reference sequence). This CDR3 is built from 13 residues. J gave up 6 bases and V 6 bases, and 7 bases lay outside the gene matches. The CDR3 nucleotides read TGTGCCAGCAGACCGTTACAGGGGGGCGAGCAGTACTTC. Protein: CASRPLQGGEQYF.

The rearrangement joins TRBV5-1 to TRBJ1-5; TRBD1 aligns across 8 bases. Germline trimming cut 4 bases from V and 0 bases from J; bases unmatched to any gene: 9. The CDR3 totals 17 residues. CDR1 is SGHRS, CDR2 YFSETQ, per germline. The DNA of the CDR3 is TGCGCCAGCAGCCCTGGGACAGGATGGTATAGCAATCAGCCCCAGCATTTT. This sequence encodes CASSPGTGWYSNQPQHF.